The 26 T cell receptor beta chains in this list originate from one sample, sequenced in a study of blood T cells in healthy people across ages. The authors ran a second PCR of 7 to 11 cycles using a sample-barcoded 5' primer and a J-beta primer mix. One entry per CDR3 protein, called by TCRdb with MiXCR from the 5' RACE reads. The sample gives 650,000 to 900,000 distinct CDR3 sequences, under 80% of which show up once; about a quarter is in the top ten. Sequences were obtained from blood. The source is a man in his thirties or forties in good health.

This clonotype came up a few times. The chain links TRBV7-9 to TRBJ2-1; 13 bases match TRBD2. The CDR3 runs to 16 residues. Germline assignment: CDR1 SEHNR and CDR2 FQNEAQ (reference sequence). Unmatched junction bases numbered 9, after V lost 3 bases and J lost 10 bases. Here the CDR3 reads CASSFGLAGVNGEQFF. CDR3 in DNA: TGTGCCAGCAGCTTTGGACTAGCGGGGGTAAATGGAGAGCAGTTCTTC.

V and J are TRBV11-2 and TRBJ2-3; D gene uncertain. Germline V lookup: CDR1 SGHAT, CDR2 FQNNGV. Deletions cut 5 bases from V and 6 bases from J, with 12 bases between. This CDR3 region has 13 residues. The DNA for the CDR3 is TGTGCCAGCAGCGGCGACGCGCTGGATACGCAGTATTTT. It specifies CASSGDALDTQYF. Combining the CDR3 with reference TRBV11-2 and TRBJ2-3 gives the whole variable domain EAGVAQSPRYKIIEKRQSVAFWCNPISGHATLYWYQQILGQGPKLLIQFQNNGVVDDSQLPKDRFSAERLKGVDSTLKIQPAKLEDSAVYLCASSGDALDTQYFGPGTRLTVL.

J is TRBJ2-5 and V is TRBV3-1; D is possibly TRBD1 or TRBD2 (6 bases each). Germline V gene lookup returns CDR1 LGHDT and CDR2 YNNKEL (reference sequence). The V end was cut by 4 bases, the J end by 11 bases, with 23 bases between. The CDR3 sequence is 15 residues long. This CDR3 reads CASSPSEGGYNEQYF. For the CDR3, the DNA is TGTGCCAGCAGCCCCAGTGAGGGGGGCTACAATGAGCAGTACTTC.

This clonotype was picked up a small number of times. This chain links TRBV6-2 or TRBV6-3 with TRBJ2-4, with 7 positions matching TRBD1. The CDR3 sequence is 12 residues long. Germline V gene lookup returns CDR1 MNHEY and CDR2 SVGEGT. With 4 bases clipped from V and 7 bases from J, the junction kept 1 base outside the gene matches. The DNA for the CDR3 is TGTGCCAGCAGTTCGGGACAGAACATTCAGTACTTC. It codes for CASSSGQNIQYF.

This clonotype was seen only a few times. V is TRBV7-9 and J is TRBJ1-6, with a weak D call TRBD1 (6 bases). The CDR3 extends over 14 amino acids. The V gene's germline CDR1 is SEHNR and CDR2 FQNEAQ (reference sequence). Trimming removed 6 bases at V and 9 bases at J, with 15 bases between. The CDR3 loop is CASSQGGVGSPLHF. In DNA form, the CDR3 reads TGTGCCAGCAGTCAAGGGGGGGTTGGTTCACCCCTCCACTTT.

The chain combines TRBV4-3 with TRBJ2-4; no reliable D call. The end of the DNA aligns better with TRBJ2-7, so the J call may be wrong. The CDR3 has 14 residues. CDR1 is LGHNA, CDR2 YSLEER, per germline. The CDR3 is CASSQEFRSYEQYF. The CDR3 nucleotides read TGCGCCAGCAGCCAAGAGTTCAGGAGCTACGAGCAGTACTTC.

J is TRBJ2-1 and V is TRBV9; 9 nucleotides line up with TRBD1. This CDR3 comprises 17 residues. Trimming at V came to 0 bases and at J to 4 bases, leaving 8 bases not matched to a gene. The germline V gene has CDR1 SGDLS and CDR2 YYNGEE. The CDR3 is CASSVGLTGQGYNEQFF. The CDR3 coding sequence is TGTGCCAGCAGCGTAGGGTTGACTGGACAGGGGTACAATGAGCAGTTCTTC.

This clonotype was counted a few times. The J gene is TRBJ2-7, the V gene TRBV25-1, with D tentatively TRBD2 (7 bases). The CDR3 is 11 amino acids. V was clipped by 4 bases and J by 11 bases, with 12 bases between them. Germline V CDR1 and CDR2: MGHDK, SYGVNS. CDR3: CASSARGGEYF. CDR3 in DNA: TGTGCCAGCAGTGCGAGGGGGGGGGAGTACTTC.

The chain couples TRBV25-1 to TRBJ1-6; D gene ambiguous. Germline values: CDR1 MGHDK, CDR2 SYGVNS. The CDR3 has 13 amino acids. V dropped 2 bases and J dropped 5 bases, with 4 bases sitting between them. This CDR3 is CASSELHNSPLHF. CDR3 nucleotide sequence: TGTGCCAGCAGTGAACTCCATAATTCACCCCTCCACTTT.

The chain recombines TRBV20-1 with TRBJ2-3; tentatively, D is TRBD2 (6 bases). Trimming shortened V by 3 bases and J by 5 bases, and 15 bases separated the two germline ends. In germline, CDR1 is DFQATT, CDR2 SNEGSKA (reference sequence). This CDR3 has 14 amino acids. CDR3 protein: CSASRGGSGDTQYF. The CDR3, as DNA: TGCAGTGCTAGTCGGGGAGGATCAGGAGATACGCAGTATTTT.

V is TRBV3-1 and J is TRBJ2-1; D is ambiguous. Judging by the DNA end, TRBJ2-7 fits better; the J call may be wrong. Per the germline V gene, CDR1 is LGHDT and CDR2 is YNNKEL (reference sequence). CDR3 length equals 14 residues. CDR3 in amino acids: CASSLRASYNEQYF. As DNA, the CDR3 is TGTGCCAGCAGCCTCCGGGCCTCCTACAATGAGCAGTACTTC.

V usage is TRBV4-3 and J usage is TRBJ2-2, with 10 bases matching TRBD1. The trim removed 1 base at V and 6 bases at J, leaving 14 bases unmatched. Germline-derived CDR1 and CDR2 are LGHNA and YSLEER. This CDR3 is 19 amino acids long. CDR3 nucleotide sequence: TGCGCCAGCAGCCAAGCGAGTGCTAGTGAGACAGGGGGCCCCGGGGAGCTGTTTTTT. This translates into CASSQASASETGGPGELFF.

V usage is TRBV14 and J usage is TRBJ1-2, with TRBD1 identical over 7 bases. Germline V gives CDR1 SGHDN, CDR2 FVKESK. Germline trimming cut 4 bases from V and 6 bases from J; bases unmatched to any gene: 14. CDR3 size: 16 residues. As DNA, the CDR3 is TGTGCCAGCAGCCGGAATGACTACAGGGGTTGGGATGGCTACACCTTC. This gives the protein CASSRNDYRGWDGYTF.

The gene calls are TRBV28 and TRBJ2-7, with a weak D call TRBD2 (6 bases). The germline gives CDR1 MDHEN, CDR2 SYDVKM. Deletions cut 2 bases from V and 6 bases from J, with 20 bases between. The CDR3 has 16 residues. The CDR3 is CASSLPGTPIPCEQYF. As DNA, the CDR3 is TGTGCCAGCAGTTTACCTGGGACTCCGATTCCCTGCGAGCAGTACTTC.

This clonotype has just a few counts. The V and J genes are TRBV7-3 and TRBJ2-1; unclear D gene. V gave up 2 bases and J gave up 8 bases, with 10 bases separating them. Germline loops: CDR1 SGHTA, CDR2 FQGTGA. This CDR3 region has 13 residues. The CDR3 nucleotides read TGTGCCAGCAGCTTATACCCAAAGTATGAGCAGTTCTTC. Translated: CASSLYPKYEQFF. Full variable domain (missing parts from reference TRBV7-3 and TRBJ2-1): GAGVSQTPSNKVTEKGKYVELRCDPISGHTALYWYRQSLGQGPEFLIYFQGTGAADDSGLPNDRFFAVRPEGSVSTLKIQRTERGDSAVYLCASSLYPKYEQFFGPGTRLTVL.

The V gene is TRBV2, the J gene TRBJ2-4; possibly TRBD1 for D (5 bases). Trimming pared 7 bases from V and 2 bases from J, leaving 9 bases between. Germline CDR1 is SNHLY and CDR2 is FYNNEI. This CDR3 contains 13 residues. The CDR3 loop reads CASTGRPKNIQYF. The CDR3 nucleotides read TGTGCCAGCACAGGGCGGCCCAAAAACATTCAGTACTTC.

This chain uses TRBV7-6 with TRBJ2-5; possible D gene TRBD1, 5 bases. This CDR3 contains 12 residues. V was clipped by 11 bases and J by 9 bases, with 19 bases between them. The germline V gene encodes CDR1 SGHVS and CDR2 FNYEAQ. CDR3: CAVERGERPQYF. Here the CDR3 DNA reads TGTGCCGTAGAAAGGGGTGAGAGACCCCAGTACTTC.

The rearrangement uses TRBV29-1 and TRBJ2-3, with D possibly being TRBD2 (6 bases). CDR1 and CDR2 (germline): SQVTM, ANQGSEA. This CDR3 is 14 amino acids long. Trimming stripped 3 bases from V and 1 base from J, with 11 bases between. CDR3 sequence (DNA): TGCAGCGTTGATGGAGGGCATCGCACAGATACGCAGTATTTT. Translated: CSVDGGHRTDTQYF.

For this clonotype: This may come from a read error, since a much larger clone is one base off. This chain's CDR3 is CASSQEMVNTF. CDR3 DNA: TGTGCCAGCAGCCAAGAAATGGTCAACACCTTC. The chain joins TRBV3-1 to TRBJ1-2; D is uncertain. CDR1 and CDR2 (germline): LGHDT, YNNKEL (reference sequence). V shed 0 bases and J shed 12 bases, with 8 bases lying between them. The CDR3 spans 11 residues.

This clonotype was detected a few times. The J gene is TRBJ2-2, the V gene TRBV4-3; D unclear. Germline V gene sequence: CDR1 LGHNA, CDR2 YSLEER. The CDR3 sequence is 13 residues long. Trimming left V 3 bases short and J 7 bases short, with 9 bases between. CDR3: CASSQHERGELFF. In DNA, the CDR3 is TGCGCCAGCAGCCAGCACGAGCGCGGGGAGCTGTTTTTT.

This chain joins TRBV10-3 and TRBJ1-2; 10 bases fit TRBD1. From germline, CDR1 is ENHRY and CDR2 SYGVKD. Trimming cost V 0 bases and J 2 bases; bases outside gene matches: 0. The CDR3 contains 15 residues. CDR3 in amino acids: CAISESGQGNYGYTF. In DNA, the CDR3 is TGTGCCATCAGTGAGTCGGGACAGGGGAACTATGGCTACACCTTC.

This clonotype was detected a few times. The chain couples TRBV4-2 to TRBJ2-1; 8 bases are shared with TRBD2. In germline, CDR1 is LGHNA, CDR2 YNFKEQ. V shed 1 base and J 0 bases; nucleotides not matched to a gene: 14. The CDR3 sequence is 20 residues long. CDR3 loop: CASSQVGGTGGLPSYNEQFF. CDR3 DNA sequence: TGTGCCAGCAGCCAAGTAGGTGGGACGGGGGGGCTACCCTCCTACAATGAGCAGTTCTTC.

This clonotype was recorded only once. The CDR3 DNA is TGTGCCAGCAGCTTGGGGCGGGGGGGCGACGAGCAGTACTTC. Amino acids: CASSLGRGGDEQYF. The rearrangement uses TRBV13 and TRBJ2-7, with 9 bases aligning to TRBD2. V shed 3 bases and J 5 bases; nucleotides not matched to a gene: 5. Germline loops: CDR1 PRHDT, CDR2 FYEKMQ (reference sequence). This CDR3 is 14 amino acids long.

Concerning this clonotype itself: The junction departs from germline at one end; a sequencing error may be responsible. The rearrangement joins TRBV12-3 or TRBV12-4 to TRBJ2-3; 8 bases agree with TRBD2. This CDR3 is built from 17 residues. CDR3 coding DNA: TGTGTCAGCAGTTTATGGTCGGGGGGGACCAACACAGATACGCAGTATTTT. It encodes CVSSLWSGGTNTDTQYF.

There are a few counts of this clonotype. V is TRBV6-5 and J is TRBJ2-3; 8 nucleotides match TRBD2. CDR3 length: 15 amino acids. J gave up 2 bases and V 8 bases, and 9 bases lay outside the gene matches. Per germline, CDR1 MNHEY and CDR2 SVGAGI. The CDR3 protein is CASGRLAFDTDTQYF. The CDR3 DNA sequence: TGTGCCAGCGGAAGACTAGCGTTTGACACAGATACGCAGTATTTT.

This clonotype was seen a handful of times. The chain employs TRBV29-1 and TRBJ2-4, with D tentatively TRBD1 (6 bases). The end of the DNA is better explained by TRBJ2-7, so the J call may be wrong. Germline loops: CDR1 SQVTM, CDR2 ANQGSEA. The CDR3 spans 13 residues. This CDR3 reads CSVSEGGRYEQYF. The CDR3 DNA is TGCAGCGTCAGCGAAGGGGGACGCTACGAGCAGTACTTC.